This TCR beta chain was sequenced in a study of cytomegalovirus exposure and HLA in healthy donors. The PCR ran on 60 Vbeta and 13 Jbeta primers. Libraries were prepared by immunoSEQ multiplex PCR; TCRdb keeps only in-frame clonotypes and omits some of them. The sample carries over 85,000 clones, around four fifths recorded once. The CDR3 runs 14 residues. Germline V gives CDR1 SGDLS, CDR2 YYNGEE. The trim removed 3 bases at V and 8 bases at J, leaving 4 bases unmatched. The source material was PBMCs. This receptor was identified in a man in his forties or fifties in good health and CMV-seronegative. The chain uses TRBV9 and TRBJ1-6; 8 bases align to TRBD1. The DNA of the CDR3 is TGTGCCAGCAGCGCGGGACAGGTATATTCACCCCTCCACTTT. It encodes CASSAGQVYSPLHF. The variable domain in full, with the rest retrieved from reference TRBV9 and TRBJ1-6, is DSGVTQTPKHLITATGQRVTLRCSPRSGDLSVYWYQQSLDQGLQFLIQYYNGEERAKGNILERFSAQQFPDLHSELNLSSLELGDSALYFCASSAGQVYSPLHFGNGTRLTVT.